The rows below give T cell receptor beta chains drawn from one sample of a study of OX40 agonist ivuxolimab in advanced cancers. The repertoire was sequenced with immunoSEQ multiplex PCR; TCRdb's copy has only in-frame clones and lacks some. The sample holds more than 35,000 clones, approximately 84% seen once. The material was CD4+ or CD8+ T cells sorted from blood, obtained in a trial of the OX40 agonist ivuxolimab. These receptors were collected from an adult with an advanced solid tumor such as melanoma, head and neck, liver or kidney cancer. The CDR3 runs from the conserved cysteine through the conserved F or W. D genes are given only for firm matches. The size entry is marked missing in some rows and otherwise reads once, few, many or a size class.

>-|-|TRBJ2-5|TRBV5-1
CASSLASGARETQYF
TGCGCCAGCAGCTTGGCCAGTGGGGCCAGGGAGACCCAGTACTTC
>-|-|TRBJ2-3|TRBV4-1
CASSQQFRGLTDTQYF
TGCGCCAGCAGCCAACAATTTAGAGGGCTTACAGATACGCAGTATTTT
>-|-|TRBJ2-1|TRBV30
CAWQFAGGSEQFF
TGTGCCTGGCAGTTTGCAGGGGGGAGTGAGCAGTTCTTC
>-|-|TRBJ2-5|TRBV4-3
CASSQNGKQETQYF
TGCGCCAGCAGTCAAAATGGAAAACAAGAGACCCAGTACTTC
>TRBD1|-|TRBJ1-1|TRBV2
CASTGQGVVNTEAFF
TGTGCCAGCACGGGACAGGGGGTCGTGAACACTGAAGCTTTCTTT
>-|many|TRBJ2-2|TRBV18
CANLFSGRSGELFF
TGTGCCAACCTATTCTCGGGGAGGTCCGGGGAGCTGTTTTTT
>TRBD1|-|TRBJ2-7|TRBV6-6
CASSLDRYEQYF
TGTGCCAGCAGTCTGGACAGGTACGAGCAGTACTTC
>TRBD2|-|TRBJ2-3|TRBV10-3
CAISKGLAGGGTDTQYF
TGTGCCATCAGCAAGGGACTAGCGGGAGGGGGCACAGATACGCAGTATTTT
>TRBD1|-|TRBJ2-3|TRBV6-5
CASSSGQGFLQYF
TGTGCCAGCAGTTCGGGACAGGGTTTTTTGCAGTATTTT
>TRBD2|-|TRBJ2-1|TRBV9
CASSSTSGSQFF
TGTGCCAGCAGCTCAACTAGCGGGAGTCAGTTCTTC
>-|-|TRBJ2-7|TRBV19
CASSTYTGPLYEQYF
TGTGCCAGTAGTACCTACACAGGTCCCCTTTACGAGCAGTACTTC
>TRBD2|-|TRBJ2-1|TRBV29-1
CSVGGSSHEQFF
TGCAGCGTTGGCGGGAGTAGTCATGAGCAGTTCTTC
>-|-|TRBJ1-1|TRBV7-9
CASSREQITSDTEAFF
TGTGCCAGCAGCCGAGAACAGATAACTAGCGACACTGAAGCTTTCTTT
>-|-|TRBJ2-5|TRBV11-2
CASSLGGEETQYF
TGTGCCAGCAGCTTAGGTGGGGAAGAGACCCAGTACTTC
>-|few|TRBJ1-5|TRBV5-1
CASSRNSESNQPQHF
TGCGCCAGCAGCCGTAATTCGGAGAGCAATCAGCCCCAGCATTTT
>-|-|TRBJ1-4|TRBV4-3
CASSQDIFDQGGEKLFF
TGCGCCAGCAGCCAAGATATCTTCGACCAGGGAGGCGAAAAACTGTTTTTT
>TRBD1|once|TRBJ2-1|TRBV2
CASSQDREIVDEQFF
TGTGCCAGCAGCCAGGACAGGGAGATTGTGGATGAGCAGTTCTTC
>-|once|TRBJ1-1|TRBV19
CASTHGVEAFF
TGTGCCAGTACCCACGGGGTTGAAGCTTTCTTT
>TRBD1|once|TRBJ2-2|TRBV11-3
CASSPGQGNTGELFF
TGTGCCAGCAGCCCGGGACAGGGGAACACCGGGGAGCTGTTTTTT
>TRBD2|-|TRBJ2-7|TRBV6-5
CASSYLGTSGYEQYF
TGTGCCAGCAGTTACTTAGGGACTAGCGGCTACGAGCAGTACTTC
>-|few|TRBJ1-1|TRBV16
CASSQFGGTVTEAFF
TGTGCCAGCAGCCAATTCGGAGGGACGGTCACTGAAGCTTTCTTT
>-|-|TRBJ2-1|TRBV6-1
CASTGGNYNEQFF
TGTGCCAGCACAGGGGGGAATTACAATGAGCAGTTCTTC
>-|-|TRBJ1-2|TRBV30
CAWSAIQGYYGYTF
TGTGCCTGGAGTGCAATACAGGGTTACTATGGCTACACCTTC
>TRBD2|-|TRBJ2-5|TRBV5-1
CASSWGTSISEETQYF
TGCGCCAGCAGCTGGGGGACTAGCATATCAGAAGAGACCCAGTACTTC
>TRBD2|-|TRBJ2-5|TRBV5-6
CASRLGGYQETQYF
TGTGCCAGCAGATTGGGGGGGTACCAAGAGACCCAGTACTTC
>-|-|TRBJ1-2|TRBV30
CAWSVQAPGGYTF
TGTGCCTGGAGTGTACAGGCACCGGGGGGCTACACCTTC